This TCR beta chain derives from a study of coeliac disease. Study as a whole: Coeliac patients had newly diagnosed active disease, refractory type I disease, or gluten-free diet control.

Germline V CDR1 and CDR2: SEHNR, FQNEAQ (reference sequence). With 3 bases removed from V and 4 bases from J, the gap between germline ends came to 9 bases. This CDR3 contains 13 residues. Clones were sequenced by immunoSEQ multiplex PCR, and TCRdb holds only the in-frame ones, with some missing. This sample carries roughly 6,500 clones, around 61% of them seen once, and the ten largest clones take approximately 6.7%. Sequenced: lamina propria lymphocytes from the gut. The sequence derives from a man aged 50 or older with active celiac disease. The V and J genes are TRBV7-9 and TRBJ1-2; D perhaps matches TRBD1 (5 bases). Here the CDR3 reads CASSFETAYGYTF. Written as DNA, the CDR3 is TGTGCCAGCAGCTTCGAGACAGCCTATGGCTACACCTTC.